This TCR beta chain comes out of a study of technical replicates of blood from a handful of donors. Using immunoSEQ multiplex PCR, the repertoire was profiled, and TCRdb retains in-frame clones only, with some absent. The table lists tens of thousands of clones, 86% of them singletons. CDR3 length: 20 residues. Germline lookup yields CDR1 LGHNA and CDR2 YNFKEQ. The ends lost 0 bases at V and 3 bases at J; junction bases unmatched: 15. This receptor was identified in a human donor in good health. Some clones in this sample may be carry-over from other donors' samples. V usage is TRBV4-2 and J usage is TRBJ2-7; 12 positions agree with TRBD1. What was sequenced was PBMCs. The DNA of the CDR3 is TGTGCCAGCAGCCAAGAAATCTCTCTCTCTCGGGACAGGGGGCTCTACGAGCAGTACTTC. Protein: CASSQEISLSRDRGLYEQYF.